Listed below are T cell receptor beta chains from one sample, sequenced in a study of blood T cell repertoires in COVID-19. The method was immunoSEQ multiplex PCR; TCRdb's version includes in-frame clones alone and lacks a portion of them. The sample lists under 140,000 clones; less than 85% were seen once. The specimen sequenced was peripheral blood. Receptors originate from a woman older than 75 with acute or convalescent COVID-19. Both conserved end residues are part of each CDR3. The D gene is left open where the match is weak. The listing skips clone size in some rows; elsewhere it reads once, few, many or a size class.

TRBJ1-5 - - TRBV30 CAWSVRASVGQPQHF TGTGCCTGGAGTGTACGAGCCTCAGTCGGGCAGCCCCAGCATTTT
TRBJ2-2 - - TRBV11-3 CASSLGGQNTGELFF TGTGCCAGCAGCTTAGGGGGGCAGAACACCGGGGAGCTGTTTTTT
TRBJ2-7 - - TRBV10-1 CASSESRSSGEQYF TGCGCCAGCAGTGAGTCGAGGTCCTCGGGCGAGCAGTACTTC
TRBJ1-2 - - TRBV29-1 CSVEEGQVNYGYTF TGCAGCGTTGAAGAGGGCCAGGTTAACTATGGCTACACCTTC
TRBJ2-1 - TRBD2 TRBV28 CASSRLSGGLYNEQFF TGTGCCAGCAGTAGACTTAGCGGGGGCCTCTACAATGAGCAGTTCTTC
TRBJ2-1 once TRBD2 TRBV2 CASSPGLAGINEQFF TGTGCCAGCAGTCCGGGACTAGCGGGGATCAATGAGCAGTTCTTC
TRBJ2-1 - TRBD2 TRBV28 CASSFGIGTSGGFGMQFF TGTGCCAGCAGTTTTGGGATAGGGACTAGCGGGGGCTTTGGGATGCAGTTCTTC
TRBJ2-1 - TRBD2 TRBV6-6 CASSSLGLAGQNEQFF TGTGCCAGCAGTTCCCTAGGACTAGCGGGACAGAATGAGCAGTTCTTC
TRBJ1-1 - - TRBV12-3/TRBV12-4 CASSRGSTEAFF TGTGCCAGCAGCAGGGGATCCACTGAAGCTTTCTTT
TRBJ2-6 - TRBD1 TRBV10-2 CASRQSGGSGANVLTF TGCGCCAGCAGACAATCAGGGGGCTCTGGGGCCAACGTCCTGACTTTC
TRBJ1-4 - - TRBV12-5 CASGWASRPDSSEKLFF TGTGCTAGTGGTTGGGCATCCAGACCGGACAGCTCGGAAAAACTGTTTTTT